One and the same sample provided the 23 T cell receptor beta chains below, sequenced in a study of blood T cells in healthy people across ages. With a J-beta primer mix and a sample-barcoded 5' primer, a second PCR ran roughly 7 to 11 cycles. TCRdb used MiXCR to reprocess the 5' RACE reads, holding one entry per CDR3 protein. In the table there are more than 750,000 distinct CDR3 sequences, about 29% of which are singletons. These data were also reused for a study on T cells of mothers and their children.

The sequenced material came from blood. The source of these receptors is a woman aged 40 to 50 in good health.

In this sample, this clonotype turned up many times. The genes are TRBV9 and TRBJ2-3; TRBD2 agrees at 10 bases. Germline V gene data show CDR1 as SGDLS and CDR2 as YYNGEE. The CDR3 has 15 amino acids. J gave up 6 bases and V 4 bases, and 8 bases lay outside the gene matches. This chain's CDR3 is CASSPPSAGGDTQYF. For the CDR3, the DNA is TGTGCCAGCAGCCCCCCCTCAGCGGGAGGGGATACGCAGTATTTT.

The chain joins TRBV28 to TRBJ2-5, with TRBD2 as a possible D gene (5 bases). This CDR3 is built from 14 residues. Trimming removed 5 bases from V and 2 bases from J, with 12 bases in between. Germline-derived CDR1 and CDR2 are MDHEN and SYDVKM. The CDR3 DNA reads TGTGCCAGCAGTATTGGGCTAGCTCAAGAGACCCAGTACTTC. Translating gives CASSIGLAQETQYF. Combining the CDR3 with reference TRBV28 and TRBJ2-5 gives the whole variable domain DVKVTQSSRYLVKRTGEKVFLECVQDMDHENMFWYRQDPGLGLRLIYFSYDVKMKEKGDIPEGYSVSREKKERFSLILESASTNQTSMYLCASSIGLAQETQYFGPGTRLLVL.

The genes are TRBV5-1 and TRBJ2-7; TRBD1 agrees at 7 bases. Germline assignment: CDR1 SGHRS and CDR2 YFSETQ. V trimming: 4 bases; J trimming: 0 bases; junction bases outside the gene matches: 10. This CDR3 spans 16 amino acids. DNA of the CDR3: TGCGCCAGCAGCCCGGGGACAGCCGGACCCTCCTACGAGCAGTACTTC. It yields the protein CASSPGTAGPSYEQYF.

To note about this clonotype: A much larger clonotype is one base distant, so this may be a read error. The V call is TRBV29-1, the J call TRBJ2-7; D is perhaps TRBD1 (5 bases). The germline gives CDR1 SQVTM, CDR2 ANQGSEA. The CDR3 has 13 amino acids. The CDR3, as DNA: TGCAGCGTTGAAGTCAGGGATACGTACGAGCAGTGCTTC. Its translation is CSVEVRDTYEQCF.

CDR3 residues: CASSWFSGQETQYF. The CDR3 DNA reads as TGTGCCAGCAGTTGGTTTAGCGGCCAAGAGACCCAGTACTTC. The chain links TRBV27 to TRBJ2-5; D may be TRBD2 (6 bases). Deletions cut 4 bases from V and 1 base from J, with 10 bases between. From germline, CDR1 is MNHEY and CDR2 SMNVEV (reference sequence). The CDR3 has 14 residues.

This clonotype was detected ten times or more. The chain is built from TRBV7-9 and TRBJ1-2; 11 bases align to TRBD1. CDR1 and CDR2 (germline): SEHNR, FQNEAQ (reference sequence). The CDR3 is 15 residues long. V shed 2 bases and J 4 bases; nucleotides not matched to a gene: 3. The CDR3 is CASSLSGTGGYGYTF. CDR3 nucleotide sequence: TGTGCCAGCAGCTTATCCGGGACAGGGGGCTATGGCTACACCTTC.

This clonotype was observed a few times. This chain links TRBV7-8 with TRBJ1-1, with TRBD1 as a possible D gene (6 bases). Germline V gives CDR1 SGHVS, CDR2 FQNEAQ. The CDR3 loop spans 14 amino acids. Trimming removed 5 bases at V and 3 bases at J, with 13 bases between. CDR3 DNA sequence: TGTGCCAGCAGCATCAGGGGCGCGGACACTGAAGCTTTCTTT. It translates to CASSIRGADTEAFF.

In its sample, this clonotype was seen a few times. DNA for the CDR3: TGCGCCAGCAGTCAAGTGCCGGCGGGGTCTCAAGAGACCCAGTACTTC. It specifies CASSQVPAGSQETQYF. J is TRBJ2-5 and V is TRBV23-1; the D gene is possibly TRBD2 (6 bases). TRBV23-1 is an open reading frame whose function is uncertain. The CDR3 runs 16 residues. Trimming took 2 bases from V and 2 from J, leaving 15 bases between them.

The table lists this clonotype with a few counts. The chain employs TRBV4-1 and TRBJ2-5; D gene uncertain. This CDR3 spans 15 amino acids. V lost 0 bases and J lost 5, with 13 bases in between. Per germline, CDR1 MGHRA and CDR2 YSYEKL. The CDR3 sequence is CASSQDEPARETQYF. CDR3 sequence (DNA): TGCGCCAGCAGCCAAGATGAGCCGGCCCGGGAGACCCAGTACTTC.

This clonotype came up many times. This rearrangement joins TRBV5-1 to TRBJ2-1, with D possibly matching TRBD1 (6 bases). V shed 3 bases and J shed 0 bases, with 16 bases lying between them. The CDR3 has 17 residues. Germline V lookup: CDR1 SGHRS, CDR2 YFSETQ. The CDR3 DNA follows: TGCGCCAGCAGCTGGCGAGACGGACAGAGCTCCTACAATGAGCAGTTCTTC. This sequence encodes CASSWRDGQSSYNEQFF.

The chain employs TRBV7-2 and TRBJ2-7, with 8 bases fitting TRBD2. The CDR3 is 14 residues long. Germline values: CDR1 SGHTA, CDR2 FQGNSA. Trimming took 5 bases from V and 2 from J; bases not matched to a gene: 5. This CDR3 is CASSAPGGAYEQYF. The CDR3, as DNA: TGTGCCAGCAGCGCCCCGGGGGGGGCCTACGAGCAGTACTTC.

This clonotype was seen at least ten times. The gene calls are TRBV29-1 and TRBJ1-2, with unresolved D. V shed 1 base and J shed 2 bases, with 5 bases lying between them. This CDR3 spans 12 amino acids. Germline assignment: CDR1 SQVTM and CDR2 ANQGSEA. The DNA for the CDR3 is TGCAGCGTTGAAGTCCAGAACTATGGCTACACCTTC. As protein: CSVEVQNYGYTF.

This clonotype was counted only a few times. The V gene is TRBV10-3, the J gene TRBJ2-3, with TRBD2 as a possible D gene (6 bases). Trimming took 6 bases from V and 1 from J, leaving 14 bases between them. The V gene's germline CDR1 is ENHRY and CDR2 SYGVKD. The CDR3 extends over 15 amino acids. CDR3: CAISGGSGGTDTQYF. Here the CDR3 DNA reads TGTGCCATCAGCGGAGGGAGCGGAGGCACAGATACGCAGTATTTT.

DNA of the CDR3: TGCAGTGCTACCAAACAGGGTCTCGAGACCCAGTTCTTC. Residues: CSATKQGLETQFF. The V and J genes are TRBV20-1 and TRBJ2-1; TRBD1 is a possible D gene (6 bases). Germline lookup yields CDR1 DFQATT and CDR2 SNEGSKA (reference sequence). The CDR3 has 13 amino acids. The V end was cut by 4 bases, the J end by 13 bases, with 20 bases between.

The chain carries TRBV25-1 and TRBJ1-1, with a possible D match to TRBD1 (6 bases). Germline-derived CDR1 and CDR2 are MGHDK and SYGVNS. The CDR3 totals 17 residues. V dropped 3 bases and J dropped 5 bases, with 22 bases sitting between them. The CDR3 reads CASSDRTGGGVGTEAFF. The DNA of the CDR3 is TGTGCCAGCAGTGATAGAACAGGCGGGGGCGTTGGGACTGAAGCTTTCTTT.

This clonotype was detected many times. The rearrangement links TRBV12-3 or TRBV12-4 to TRBJ1-2; D is ambiguous. Trimming pared 5 bases from V and 6 bases from J, leaving 10 bases between. The CDR3 consists of 12 residues. As DNA, the CDR3 is TGTGCCAGCAGTGACGGTACGAATGGCTACACCTTC. Protein product: CASSDGTNGYTF.

CDR3 coding DNA: TGTGCCTGGAGTGAAAACGAGGAAAAACTGTTTTTT. It translates to CAWSENEEKLFF. The V call is TRBV30, the J call TRBJ1-4, with D unresolved. The CDR3 totals 12 residues. Trimming removed 1 base at V and 8 bases at J, with 8 bases between. Looked up from germline, CDR1 is GTSNPN and CDR2 is SVGIG (reference sequence).

This chain uses TRBV5-5 with TRBJ2-5; 15 positions match TRBD2. V lost 4 bases to trimming and J lost 7 bases; unmatched junction nucleotides: 11. This CDR3 is 17 amino acids long. Germline loops: CDR1 SGHKS, CDR2 YYEKEE (reference sequence). Here the CDR3 DNA reads TGTGCCAGCAGCCCTGGGACTAGCGGGGGGCCGAGGGCGACCCAGTACTTC. It yields the protein CASSPGTSGGPRATQYF.

This clonotype was observed many times. The rearrangement uses TRBV7-2 and TRBJ2-4, with D uncertain. The germline V gene encodes CDR1 SGHTA and CDR2 FQGNSA. This CDR3 comprises 12 residues. Trimming cost V 4 bases and J 7 bases, with 8 bases left between them. The CDR3, as DNA: TGTGCCAGCAGCTCTGATCGGAACATTCAGTACTTC. Residues: CASSSDRNIQYF.

This clonotype was counted many times. This rearrangement joins TRBV28 to TRBJ2-3; the match to TRBD2 covers 12 bases. Germline V gives CDR1 MDHEN, CDR2 SYDVKM. V dropped 5 bases and J dropped 7; count of bases not matched to a gene: 4. CDR3 length equals 14 residues. The CDR3 DNA sequence: TGTGCCAGCAGTCTAGCGGGGGGGCCGAATACGCAGTATTTT. Protein sequence: CASSLAGGPNTQYF.

This clonotype was recorded at least ten times. J is TRBJ2-5 and V is TRBV27, with a possible D match to TRBD1 (6 bases). Germline CDR1 MNHEY, CDR2 SMNVEV (reference sequence). V gave up 8 bases and J gave up 7 bases, with 11 bases separating them. The CDR3 contains 11 residues. Written as DNA, the CDR3 is TGTGCCAGCGGCGGCAGGGGGACCCAGTACTTC. Amino acid sequence: CASGGRGTQYF.

This clonotype has more than one count but fewer than ten. This sequence joins TRBV27 and TRBJ2-7; unclear D gene. The end of the DNA is better explained by TRBJ2-5, so the J call may be wrong. CDR1 MNHEY and CDR2 SMNVEV come from the germline V gene (reference sequence). This CDR3 contains 15 residues. The CDR3 loop is CASSLFGRAQETQYF. The CDR3 DNA reads TGTGCCAGCAGTTTATTCGGCAGAGCCCAAGAGACCCAGTACTTC.

In this sample, this clonotype turned up a few times. The chain recombines TRBV29-1 with TRBJ2-1; 9 positions match TRBD2. CDR1 and CDR2 from the germline V gene are SQVTM and ANQGSEA. V gave up 7 bases and J gave up 0 bases; unmatched junction bases: 4. The CDR3 is 14 residues long. CDR3 loop: CSGQAGGSYNEQFF. The CDR3 nucleotides read TGCAGCGGACAAGCGGGAGGCTCCTACAATGAGCAGTTCTTC.